This T cell receptor beta chain is from a study of regulatory T cells in long-lasting Graves disease. Time point described: persistent/refractory GD, antithyroid drugs over 5 years with positive TRAb. From PBMCs, RNA was extracted and then used to make the TCR library. Sequencing libraries for TCR beta were prepared with iRepertoire HTBI primers and Arm-PCR of CDR3 regions. TCRdb processed the multiplex PCR reads anew with MiXCR; each CDR3 protein has one entry. The sample has 650,000 to 700,000 distinct CDR3 sequences; 30% are singletons. Trimming cost V 3 bases and J 8 bases; bases outside gene matches: 10. This CDR3 has 15 residues. Germline CDR1 and CDR2: SGDLS and YYNGEE.

This sequence originates from a female donor with Graves disease. Sequences were derived from peripheral blood mononuclear cells (PBMCs), sampled when the disease was refractory, from a patient treated with antithyroid drugs. The chain is built from TRBV9 and TRBJ2-1; 8 bases are shared with TRBD2. The DNA for the CDR3 is TGTGCCAGCAGCGATCTTAGCGGGGAGGGCGATGAGCAGTTCTTC. It encodes CASSDLSGEGDEQFF.